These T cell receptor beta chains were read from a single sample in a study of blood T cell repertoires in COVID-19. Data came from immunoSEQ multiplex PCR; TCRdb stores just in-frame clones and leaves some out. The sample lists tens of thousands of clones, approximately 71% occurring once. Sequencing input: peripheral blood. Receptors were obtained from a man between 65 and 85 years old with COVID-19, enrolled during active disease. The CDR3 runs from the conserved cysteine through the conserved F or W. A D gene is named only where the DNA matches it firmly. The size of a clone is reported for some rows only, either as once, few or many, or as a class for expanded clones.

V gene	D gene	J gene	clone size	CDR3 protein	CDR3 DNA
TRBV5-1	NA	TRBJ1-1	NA	CASTGGANAGNTEAFF	TGCGCCAGCACAGGAGGGGCCAATGCGGGGAACACTGAAGCTTTCTTT
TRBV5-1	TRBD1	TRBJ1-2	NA	CASSLDGTVNYGYTF	TGCGCCAGCAGCTTGGACGGGACAGTCAACTATGGCTACACCTTC
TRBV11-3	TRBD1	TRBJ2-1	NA	CASSLTGVDYNEQFF	TGTGCCAGCAGCTTAACAGGGGTGGACTACAATGAGCAGTTCTTC
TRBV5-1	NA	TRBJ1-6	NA	CASSLEVAGDNSPLHF	TGCGCCAGCAGCTTGGAGGTGGCGGGGGATAATTCACCCCTCCACTTT
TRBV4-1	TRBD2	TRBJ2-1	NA	CASSLGLAGGRRYNEQFF	TGCGCCAGCAGCCTGGGACTAGCGGGAGGGCGTCGGTACAATGAGCAGTTCTTC
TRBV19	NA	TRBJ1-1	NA	CARDIVPEAFF	TGTGCCAGAGACATAGTCCCTGAAGCTTTCTTT
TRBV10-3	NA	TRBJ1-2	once	CAIGATEGYTF	TGTGCCATCGGGGCCACGGAAGGCTACACCTTC
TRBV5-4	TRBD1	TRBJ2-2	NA	CASQPQGQMRTGELFF	TGTGCCAGCCAGCCTCAGGGACAGATGCGGACCGGGGAGCTGTTTTTT
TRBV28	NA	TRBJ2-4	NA	CASSSMGGPKNIQYF	TGTGCCAGCAGTTCCATGGGAGGCCCCAAAAACATTCAGTACTTC
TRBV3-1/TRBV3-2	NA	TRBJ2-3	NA	CATGPGVRTDTQYF	TGTGCCACGGGGCCGGGAGTAAGGACAGATACGCAGTATTTT
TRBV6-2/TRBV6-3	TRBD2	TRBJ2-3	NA	CASSRSGRSDTQYF	TGTGCCAGCAGCCGTAGCGGGAGGTCGGATACGCAGTATTTT
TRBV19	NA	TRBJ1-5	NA	CASSIDSYFSNQPQHF	TGTGCCAGTAGTATTGATAGTTATTTTAGCAATCAGCCCCAGCATTTT
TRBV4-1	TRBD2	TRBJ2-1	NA	CASSQDRGLAGNEQFF	TGCGCCAGCAGCCAAGATCGAGGACTAGCGGGCAATGAGCAGTTCTTC
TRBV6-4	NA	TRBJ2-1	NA	CASSDSWSEQFF	TGTGCCAGCAGTGACTCGTGGAGTGAGCAGTTCTTC
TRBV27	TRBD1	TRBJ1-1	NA	CASSFLTGQGNAEAFF	TGTGCCAGCAGTTTCCTTACGGGACAGGGGAACGCTGAAGCTTTCTTT
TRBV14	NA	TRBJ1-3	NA	CASSRELLAGNTIYF	TGTGCCAGCAGCCGGGAGCTCTTAGCTGGAAACACCATATATTTT
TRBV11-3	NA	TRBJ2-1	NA	CASSFLTGVAYEQFF	TGTGCCAGCAGCTTTTTAACGGGAGTGGCCTATGAGCAGTTCTTC
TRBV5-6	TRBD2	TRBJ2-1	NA	CASSLWQREDNEQFF	TGTGCCAGCAGCCTCTGGCAGCGGGAGGACAATGAGCAGTTCTTC
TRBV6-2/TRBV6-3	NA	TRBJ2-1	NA	CASSNIYSSYNEQFF	TGTGCCAGCAGTAACATATACAGCTCCTACAATGAGCAGTTCTTC
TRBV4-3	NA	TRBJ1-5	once	CASSQAYARGFDQPQHF	TGCGCCAGCAGCCAAGCATACGCACGGGGGTTCGATCAGCCCCAGCATTTT
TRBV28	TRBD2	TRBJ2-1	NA	CASRFSGRGSYNEQFF	TGTGCCAGCAGATTTAGCGGGAGAGGCTCCTACAATGAGCAGTTCTTC
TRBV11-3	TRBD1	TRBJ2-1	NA	CASSLGQGSYNEQFF	TGTGCCAGCAGCTTGGGACAGGGTTCCTACAATGAGCAGTTCTTC
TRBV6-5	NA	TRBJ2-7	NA	CASQDTYEQYF	TGTGCCAGCCAAGACACCTACGAGCAGTACTTC
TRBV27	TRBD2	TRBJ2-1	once	CASSFSGTSSPPWNEQFF	TGTGCCAGCAGTTTTTCCGGGACTAGCAGTCCTCCGTGGAATGAGCAGTTCTTC
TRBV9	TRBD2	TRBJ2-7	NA	CASSRTSVTSGEQYF	TGTGCCAGCAGCCGGACTAGCGTTACCTCGGGCGAGCAGTACTTC
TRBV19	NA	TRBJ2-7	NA	CASSIWGLEEQYF	TGTGCCAGTAGTATATGGGGGCTGGAGGAGCAGTACTTC
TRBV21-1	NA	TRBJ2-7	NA	CASSKRRDWGDEQYF	TGTGCCAGCAGCAAACGGCGGGACTGGGGGGACGAGCAGTACTTC
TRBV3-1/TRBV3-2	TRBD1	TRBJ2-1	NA	CASMFHGARGEQFF	TGTGCCAGCATGTTTCATGGGGCCAGGGGGGAGCAGTTCTTC
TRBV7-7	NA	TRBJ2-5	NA	CASSFTGPQETQYF	TGTGCTAGCAGCTTTACAGGGCCCCAAGAGACCCAGTACTTC
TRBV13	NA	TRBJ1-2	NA	CASSSRGNNYGYTF	TGTGCCAGCAGCTCTAGGGGGAACAACTATGGCTACACCTTC
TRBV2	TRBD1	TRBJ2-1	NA	CASIRDSYNEQFF	TGTGCCAGCATCAGGGACAGCTACAATGAGCAGTTCTTC
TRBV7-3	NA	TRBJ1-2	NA	CASSLGSGNYGYTF	TGTGCCAGCAGCTTAGGTAGCGGGAACTATGGCTACACCTTC
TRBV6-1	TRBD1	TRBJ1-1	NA	CASSADRAYMNTEAFF	TGTGCCAGCAGTGCTGACAGGGCGTACATGAACACTGAAGCTTTCTTT
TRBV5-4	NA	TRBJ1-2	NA	CASSLGLPAPDYGYTF	TGTGCCAGCAGCCTGGGACTCCCCGCGCCAGACTATGGCTACACCTTC
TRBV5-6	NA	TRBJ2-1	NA	CASASSVSYNEQFF	TGTGCCAGCGCTTCGTCAGTCTCCTACAATGAGCAGTTCTTC
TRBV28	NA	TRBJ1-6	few	CASTGGSSYNSPLHF	TGTGCCAGCACCGGGGGGAGCTCCTATAATTCACCCCTCCACTTT
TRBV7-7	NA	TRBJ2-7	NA	CASSPNGVLAGGEQYF	TGTGCTAGCAGCCCCAATGGGGTTCTTGCCGGGGGCGAGCAGTACTTC
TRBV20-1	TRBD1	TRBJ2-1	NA	CSASRSGGSYNEQFF	TGCAGTGCGAGTCGTTCAGGGGGCTCCTACAATGAGCAGTTCTTC
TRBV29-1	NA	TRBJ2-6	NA	CSVNQGSSGANVLTF	TGCAGCGTTAATCAGGGGAGCTCTGGGGCCAACGTCCTGACTTTC
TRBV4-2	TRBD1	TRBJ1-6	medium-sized	CASSLAYDRDNSPLHF	TGTGCCAGCAGCCTGGCCTACGACAGGGATAATTCACCCCTCCACTTT
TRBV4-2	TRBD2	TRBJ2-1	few	CASSQEAGASSNEQFF	TGTGCCAGCAGCCAAGAAGCGGGAGCTTCATCCAATGAGCAGTTCTTC
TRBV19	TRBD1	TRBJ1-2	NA	CASSMQQGAYGYTF	TGTGCCAGTAGTATGCAGCAGGGGGCCTACGGCTACACCTTC
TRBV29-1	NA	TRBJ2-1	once	CSVRPGTYTNEQFF	TGCAGCGTTCGTCCCGGGACATACACCAATGAGCAGTTCTTC
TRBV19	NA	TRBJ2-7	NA	CASSIADSSYEQYF	TGTGCCAGTAGTATCGCGGACAGCTCCTACGAGCAGTACTTC
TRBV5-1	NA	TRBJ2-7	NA	CASRSSGHPLYLNYEQYF	TGCGCCAGCAGGTCTTCGGGACATCCTTTATACCTCAACTACGAGCAGTACTTC
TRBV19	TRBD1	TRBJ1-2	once	CASSPRDRAYGYTF	TGTGCCAGTAGTCCCCGGGACAGGGCGTATGGCTACACCTTC
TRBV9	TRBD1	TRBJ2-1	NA	CASSPQGAHYNEQFF	TGTGCCAGCAGCCCCCAGGGGGCTCATTACAATGAGCAGTTCTTC
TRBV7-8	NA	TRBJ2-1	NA	CASSLVASGFNNEQFF	TGTGCCAGCAGCTTAGTAGCCTCGGGATTTAACAATGAGCAGTTCTTC
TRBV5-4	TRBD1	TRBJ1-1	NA	CASSFEDRGTEAFF	TGTGCCAGCAGCTTCGAGGACAGGGGAACTGAAGCTTTCTTT
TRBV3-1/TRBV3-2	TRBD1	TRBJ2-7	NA	CASSQGTGSYEQYF	TGTGCCAGCAGCCAAGGGACAGGGTCCTACGAGCAGTACTTC
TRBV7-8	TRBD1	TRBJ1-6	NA	CASSLGQRNSPLHF	TGTGCCAGCAGCTTGGGACAGCGGAATTCACCCCTCCACTTT
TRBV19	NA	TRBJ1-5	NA	CASRGAYSNQPQHF	TGTGCCAGTAGAGGGGCCTATAGCAATCAGCCCCAGCATTTT
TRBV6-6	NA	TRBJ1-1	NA	CASSYPSLNTEAFF	TGTGCCAGCAGTTACCCGAGCTTGAACACTGAAGCTTTCTTT
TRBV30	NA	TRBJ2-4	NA	CAGGRRGGISTKNIQYF	TGTGCCGGCGGACGGAGGGGCGGGATCTCGACCAAAAACATTCAGTACTTC
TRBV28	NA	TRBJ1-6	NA	CASTRNSPLHF	TGTGCCAGCACTCGGAATTCACCCCTCCACTTT
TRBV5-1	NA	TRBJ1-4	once	CASSDTGLSEKLFF	TGCGCCAGCAGCGATACGGGACTAAGTGAAAAACTGTTTTTT
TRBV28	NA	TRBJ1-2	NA	CASSPSLNYGYTF	TGTGCCAGCAGTCCCTCCCTAAACTATGGCTACACCTTC